A single sample is the source of the 18 T cell receptor beta chains below, sequenced in a study of cytomegalovirus exposure and HLA in healthy donors (dated 2017 in TCRdb). Receptors were amplified or captured by the immunoSEQ multiplex PCR assay. For the multiplex PCR, a mixture combining 60 forward primers for TCR Vbeta segments and 13 reverse primers for TCR Jbeta segments was used. TCRdb holds this immuneACCESS table with in-frame rearrangements only. Some clones are missing; in checked studies, unresolved V genes explain under half, and the rest has no known cause. Within this sample are under 300,000 clones, with about 80% of them counted one time only. The ten largest account for less than 8.5% of the sample. The sample was PBMCs. Source of these receptors: a woman aged 60-75 years in good health and CMV-seropositive.

This clone was detected a few times. The V and J genes are TRBV4-1 and TRBJ2-5, with a possible D match to TRBD2 (6 bases). The germline V gene has CDR1 MGHRA and CDR2 YSYEKL. This CDR3 comprises 15 residues. Trimming removed 2 bases at V and 5 bases at J, with 15 bases between. In DNA form, the CDR3 reads TGCGCCAGCAGCCAACTAGCGAGGGGCGAGGAGACCCAGTACTTC. Protein sequence: CASSQLARGEETQYF.

The chain uses TRBV19 and TRBJ1-2; 7 nucleotides agree with TRBD1. The CDR3 covers 14 residues. J lost 4 bases, V lost 1 base, and 3 bases had no gene match. Germline CDR1 is LNHDA and CDR2 is SQIVND (reference sequence). The CDR3 spells CASSIGTGGYGYTF. CDR3 DNA sequence: TGTGCCAGTAGTATAGGGACAGGCGGCTATGGCTACACCTTC.

The chain employs TRBV6-4 and TRBJ2-5; D is ambiguous. The CDR3 length is 13 residues. Germline V gene data show CDR1 as MRHNA and CDR2 as SNTAGT. Trimming shortened V by 9 bases and J by 7 bases, and 18 bases separated the two germline ends. The DNA of the CDR3 is TGTGCCAGGGGCTTGATGGGCTTGAGGACCCAGTACTTC. Protein product: CARGLMGLRTQYF.

This clone has only one observation. J is TRBJ2-2 and V is TRBV5-1; tentative D call: TRBD2 (6 bases). V was clipped by 3 bases and J by 8 bases, with 20 bases between them. CDR1 and CDR2 from the germline V gene are SGHRS and YFSETQ. The CDR3 is 16 amino acids. The CDR3 bases are TGCGCCAGCAGCTCCCGGGACTCCGTGGTTGCTGGGGAGCTGTTTTTT. This translates into CASSSRDSVVAGELFF.

This sequence joins TRBV25-1 and TRBJ1-3; TRBD1 matches 7 bases. The CDR3 has 15 amino acids. Germline CDR1 is MGHDK and CDR2 is SYGVNS. V shed 7 bases and J 4 bases; nucleotides not matched to a gene: 10. CDR3 DNA: TGTGCCAGCACCAAGGGACAGCTAGACGGAAACACCATATATTTT. This sequence encodes CASTKGQLDGNTIYF.

CDR3 DNA: TGCGCCAGCAGCCCTTTGGGTGAAAGGGACAGGGCCACAGATACGCAGTATTTT. Translation gives CASSPLGERDRATDTQYF. The V call is TRBV4-1, the J call TRBJ2-3, with 9 positions matching TRBD1. This CDR3 has 18 residues. With 4 bases clipped from V and 2 bases from J, the junction kept 13 bases outside the gene matches. Per germline, CDR1 MGHRA and CDR2 YSYEKL.

The J gene is TRBJ2-2, the V gene TRBV5-1, with TRBD2 as a possible D gene (6 bases). CDR1 and CDR2 (germline): SGHRS, YFSETQ. This CDR3 contains 16 residues. The V end lost 0 bases, the J end lost 6 bases, and 15 bases lay between the germline ends. CDR3: CASSLAVGGSAGELFF. The CDR3, as DNA: TGCGCCAGCAGCTTGGCCGTTGGGGGGAGCGCCGGGGAGCTGTTTTTT.

The CDR3 protein is CASSPSGGKNTEAFF. The CDR3 DNA follows: TGTGCCAGCTCGCCCAGCGGAGGGAAAAACACTGAAGCTTTCTTT. The chain has TRBV18 and TRBJ1-1, with D unresolved. V was clipped by 6 bases and J by 2 bases, with 16 bases between them. This CDR3 spans 15 amino acids. Germline V gene lookup returns CDR1 KGHSH and CDR2 LQKENI.

The V gene is TRBV9, the J gene TRBJ2-1; TRBD1 aligns across 7 bases. CDR1 SGDLS and CDR2 YYNGEE come from the germline V gene. Trimming removed 2 bases from V and 4 bases from J; junction bases left unmatched: 6. The CDR3 spans 15 residues. CDR3: CASSVGQTIYNEQFF. The CDR3 nucleotides are TGTGCCAGCAGCGTGGGACAGACCATTTACAATGAGCAGTTCTTC.

The chain recombines TRBV4-1 with TRBJ2-5, with TRBD2 matching over 10 bases. The J call may be faulty, since TRBJ2-7 better matches the DNA end. CDR3 size: 16 residues. Per the germline V gene, CDR1 is MGHRA and CDR2 is YSYEKL. The CDR3 spells CASSRPSGRTPYEQYF. The CDR3 DNA is TGCGCCAGCAGCCGACCTAGCGGGAGAACCCCCTACGAGCAGTACTTC.

The rearrangement links TRBV21-1 to TRBJ2-5; TRBD2, as called in the table, went unchecked against the DNA. TRBV21-1 is deemed a pseudogene. CDR3 length: 17 amino acids. The CDR3 region is CASSKAVAGGRQETQYF. CDR3 in DNA: TGTGCCAGCAGCAAAGCGGTGGCGGGAGGCCGCCAAGAGACCCAGTACTTC.

The CDR3, as DNA: TGTGCCAGCAGTCCCCGACAGGCGCCTTTATCCGGGGAGCTGTTTTTT. Encoded protein: CASSPRQAPLSGELFF. The genes are TRBV6-6 and TRBJ2-2; tentative D call: TRBD1 (6 bases). Trimming pared 5 bases from V and 6 bases from J, leaving 19 bases between. The germline CDR1 and CDR2 sequences are MNHNY and SVGAGI (reference sequence). The CDR3 length is 16 residues.

This chain connects TRBV4-1 to TRBJ2-7; 10 positions match TRBD2. V lost 4 bases to trimming and J lost 7 bases; unmatched junction nucleotides: 7. The CDR3 runs 14 residues. In germline, CDR1 is MGHRA, CDR2 YSYEKL. Written as DNA, the CDR3 is TGCGCCAGCAGCCCGGGGCTAGCGGGAGAAGAGCAGTACTTC. Protein: CASSPGLAGEEQYF.

The chain is built from TRBV29-1 and TRBJ1-5, with 7 bases matching TRBD1. The CDR3 is 13 amino acids. J was trimmed by 3 bases and V by 5 bases; bases with no gene match: 4. Germline CDR1 reads SQVTM; CDR2 reads ANQGSEA. The CDR3 DNA follows: TGCAGCGTTAAGACAGGGAACAATCAGCCCCAGCATTTT. Encoded protein: CSVKTGNNQPQHF.

The genes are TRBV14 and TRBJ2-3; 9 bases fit TRBD2. Germline loops: CDR1 SGHDN, CDR2 FVKESK. The CDR3 extends over 14 amino acids. After removal of 8 bases from V and 1 base from J, the junction contained 4 bases not matched to a gene. CDR3 protein: CASRIAGGTDTQYF. CDR3 bases: TGTGCCAGCCGCATAGCGGGAGGCACAGATACGCAGTATTTT.

This sequence joins TRBV5-1 and TRBJ1-4; D call uncertain. Per germline, CDR1 SGHRS and CDR2 YFSETQ. Trimming shortened V by 1 base and J by 6 bases, and 13 bases separated the two germline ends. This CDR3 has 15 amino acids. CDR3 nucleotide sequence: TGCGCCAGCAGCTTGTTCGTCAATTCGGATGAAAAACTGTTTTTT. Its protein is CASSLFVNSDEKLFF. The variable domain in full, completed from reference TRBV5-1 and TRBJ1-4, reads KAGVTQTPRYLIKTRGQQVTLSCSPISGHRSVSWYQQTPGQGLQFLFEYFSETQRNKGNFPGRFSGRQFSNSRSEMNVSTLELGDSALYLCASSLFVNSDEKLFFGSGTQLSVL.

The V and J genes are TRBV5-1 and TRBJ1-2, with a weak D call TRBD1 (5 bases). The CDR3 sequence is 15 residues long. Trimming shortened V by 6 bases and J by 6 bases, and 21 bases separated the two germline ends. Germline V CDR1 and CDR2: SGHRS, YFSETQ. CDR3 residues: CASTTTPGLWHGYTF. The CDR3 bases are TGCGCCAGCACTACAACTCCGGGACTGTGGCATGGCTACACCTTC.

This chain links TRBV7-2 with TRBJ2-7, with D possibly TRBD2 on 6 matching bases. The CDR3 covers 15 residues. The germline V gene encodes CDR1 SGHTA and CDR2 FQGNSA. V was pared by 4 bases and J by 2 bases, with 15 bases between. Written as DNA, the CDR3 is TGTGCCAGCAGCTCCCGTCGGGGCGGGGCCTACGAGCAGTACTTC. Translation: CASSSRRGGAYEQYF.